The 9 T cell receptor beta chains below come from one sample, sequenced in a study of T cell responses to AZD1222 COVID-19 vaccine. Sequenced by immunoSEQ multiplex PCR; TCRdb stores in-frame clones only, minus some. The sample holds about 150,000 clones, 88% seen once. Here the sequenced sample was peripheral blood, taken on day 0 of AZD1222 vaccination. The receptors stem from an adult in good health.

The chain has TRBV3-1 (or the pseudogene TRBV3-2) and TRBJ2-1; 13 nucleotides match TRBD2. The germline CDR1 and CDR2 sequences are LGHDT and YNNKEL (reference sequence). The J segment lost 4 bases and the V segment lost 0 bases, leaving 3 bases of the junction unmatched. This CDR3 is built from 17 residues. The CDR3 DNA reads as TGTGCCAGCAGCCAAGAGACTAGCGGGGGGCTATACAATGAGCAGTTCTTC. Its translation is CASSQETSGGLYNEQFF.

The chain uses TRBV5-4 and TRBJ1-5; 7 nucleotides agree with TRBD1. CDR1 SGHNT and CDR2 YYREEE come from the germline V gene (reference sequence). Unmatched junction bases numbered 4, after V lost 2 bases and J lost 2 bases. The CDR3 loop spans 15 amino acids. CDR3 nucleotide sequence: TGTGCCAGCAGCTTTGGAACAGGGGGCAATCAGCCCCAGCATTTT. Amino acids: CASSFGTGGNQPQHF.

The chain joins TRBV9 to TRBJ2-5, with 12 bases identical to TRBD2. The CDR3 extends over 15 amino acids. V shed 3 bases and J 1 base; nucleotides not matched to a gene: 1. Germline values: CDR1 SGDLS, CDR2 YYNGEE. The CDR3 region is CASSATSGGQETQYF. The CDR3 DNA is TGTGCCAGCAGCGCGACTAGCGGGGGCCAAGAGACCCAGTACTTC.

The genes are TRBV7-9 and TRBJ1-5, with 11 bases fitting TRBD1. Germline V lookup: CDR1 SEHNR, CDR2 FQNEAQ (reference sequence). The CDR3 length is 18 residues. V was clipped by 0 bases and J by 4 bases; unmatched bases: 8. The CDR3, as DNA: TGTGCCAGCAGCTTAGCTATAACCGGGACAGGGGGAAATCAGCCCCAGCATTTT. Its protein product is CASSLAITGTGGNQPQHF.

In nucleotides, the CDR3 is TGTGCCAGCAGCATGGGGGGGCTACCGAACACCGGGGAGCTGTTTTTT. Encoded protein: CASSMGGLPNTGELFF. The rearrangement joins TRBV5-4 to TRBJ2-2, with D possibly being TRBD2 (7 bases). Trimming took 4 bases from V and 0 from J, leaving 13 bases between them. Germline CDR1 is SGHNT and CDR2 is YYREEE (reference sequence). The CDR3 is made up of 16 amino acids.

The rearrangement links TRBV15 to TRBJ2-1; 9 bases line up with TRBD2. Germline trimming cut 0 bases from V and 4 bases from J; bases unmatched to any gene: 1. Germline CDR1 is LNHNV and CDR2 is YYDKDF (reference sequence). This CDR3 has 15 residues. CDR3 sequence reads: CATSREGLAYNEQFF. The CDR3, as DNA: TGTGCCACCAGCAGAGAGGGACTAGCTTACAATGAGCAGTTCTTC.

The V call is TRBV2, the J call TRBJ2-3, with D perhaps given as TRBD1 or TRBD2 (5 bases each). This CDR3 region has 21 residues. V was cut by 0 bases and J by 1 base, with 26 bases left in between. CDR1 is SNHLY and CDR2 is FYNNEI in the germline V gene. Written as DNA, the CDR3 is TGTGCCAGCAGTGAAGCGCTTCGTTACGTCCCGAACGGGGCCCGCACAGATACGCAGTATTTT. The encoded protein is CASSEALRYVPNGARTDTQYF.

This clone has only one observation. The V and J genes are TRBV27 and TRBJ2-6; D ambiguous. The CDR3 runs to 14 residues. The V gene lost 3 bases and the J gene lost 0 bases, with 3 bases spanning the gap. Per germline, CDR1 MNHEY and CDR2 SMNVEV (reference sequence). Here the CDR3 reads CASSFVSGANVLTF. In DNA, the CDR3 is TGTGCCAGCAGTTTTGTCTCTGGGGCCAACGTCCTGACTTTC.

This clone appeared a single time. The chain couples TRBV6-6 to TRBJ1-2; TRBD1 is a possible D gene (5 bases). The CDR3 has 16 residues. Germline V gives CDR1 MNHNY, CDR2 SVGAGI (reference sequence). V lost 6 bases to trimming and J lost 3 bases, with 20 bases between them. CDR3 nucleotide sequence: TGTGCCAGCAGGAACCCCGGGACCCCGGTTGACTATGGCTACACCTTC. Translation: CASRNPGTPVDYGYTF.